This paragraph reports one T cell receptor beta chain. Its antigen remains unidentified. Nothing much larger sits one base from this clone, and base qualities are not available. The data originate from a study of follicular helper T cells after annual influenza vaccination (TCRdb year 2017). About the investigation overall: Blood was drawn on days 0, 7 and 28 after each seasonal influenza vaccination. To look at recall of cTfh clones, some subjects were tracked through successive annual vaccinations covering the 2013-2014, 2014-2015 and 2015-2016 seasons. One week after vaccination, a second recruited cohort of more than nine subjects (Table S1) displayed a similar ICOS+CD38+ cTfh response. Multi-year samples were available from six subjects, with four subjects covering two vaccination seasons and two subjects covering three seasons. The 2013-2014 samples were cryopreserved, while the 2015 samples were processed right after collection. Broad study findings and their caveats: A recurrent oligoclonal ICOS+CD38+ cTfh response containing tetramer and AIM influenza-specific clonotypes was recalled by successive annual vaccinations. ICOS+CD38+ cTfh clonality correlated with the frequency of that population, and its change correlated with the change in circulating plasmablast frequency. Because only roughly 10-20% of the analyzed cells gave productive TCRB sequences, there was no way to sample rare clonotypes. Day 7 ICOS+CD38+ clones were most often found later in ICOS-CD38- cTfh, suggesting that subset may serve as a memory reservoir.

In the paper's terms, the time point label means: 2015-2016 season, 7 days after influenza vaccination. Seasonal inactivated influenza vaccine (Fluvarix) was administered to adults, and sorted blood CD4 subsets were tracked by TCRB sequencing before and after vaccination. To be eligible, subjects had to live in the community and must not have received influenza vaccine in the previous 6 months. Subjects were excluded for influenza vaccine contraindications, substance abuse, HIV/AIDS, active malignancy, immunomodulatory medication, or active illness such as respiratory infection. Between roughly 35 and 100 mL of blood was sampled per time point. Circulating Tfh were defined as non-naive CD4+CXCR5+PD-1+ cells, and these cells were sorted into ICOS+CD38+ and ICOS-CD38- fractions. Either Ficoll-Paque PLUS or SepMate separation was used to isolate PBMC. Before DNA was extracted, the cell subsets were sorted from PBMC using a BD FACS Aria.

Libraries were built with the immunoSEQ multiplex PCR assay. Adaptive Biotechnologies carried out TCRB amplification, library preparation, sequencing and preliminary bioinformatics at Survey level resolution. For TCRB sequencing, genomic DNA from the sorted cTfh populations was amplified by multiplex PCR. The authors' analysis ran thus. Clonality was calculated in R as 1 minus normalized Shannon entropy, and the Gini index was calculated with the R package ineq. Overlap score was defined as the summed counts of shared sequences divided by the total counts of all sequences in both compared samples. Shared-clonotype significance used Fisher's exact test assuming a theoretical repertoire of 10^7 TCRB sequences. The immuneACCESS repertoire file appears here via TCRdb, limited to in-frame rearrangements. These files lack a portion of the clones; in checked studies, under half of the deficit traces to unresolved V genes, and the cause of the others is not known. V and J calls and clone size come straight from that table; D and trimming were deduced from the DNA. Here the sample has about 7,300 clones; approximately 80% occur a single time. Jointly, the top ten make up about 1.6% of the sample.

In the germline V gene, CDR1 corresponds to KGHSH and CDR2 to LQKENI. From the cysteine through the phenylalanine, the CDR3 covers 14 amino acids. Here the CDR3 DNA is all that survives: 42 bases in frame from base 1. The V end gives up 3 bases and the J end 3 bases, leaving 4 bases in the junction not matched to a gene. The input for sequencing was CXCR5+ CD38- circulating T follicular helper cells from blood, taken 7 days after influenza vaccination. What the cell subset or site label conveys for this sample: circulating Tfh, non-naive CD4+CXCR5+PD-1+ (ICOS+CD38+ or ICOS-CD38-). This clonotype originated in an adult who received the influenza vaccine. The chain was built from TRBV18 and TRBJ2-7; 8 bases in between match TRBD2. The DNA sequence reads TGTGCCAGCTCACCGGGGACTAGTCACTACGAGCAGTACTTC. Its product reads: CASSPGTSHYEQYF.